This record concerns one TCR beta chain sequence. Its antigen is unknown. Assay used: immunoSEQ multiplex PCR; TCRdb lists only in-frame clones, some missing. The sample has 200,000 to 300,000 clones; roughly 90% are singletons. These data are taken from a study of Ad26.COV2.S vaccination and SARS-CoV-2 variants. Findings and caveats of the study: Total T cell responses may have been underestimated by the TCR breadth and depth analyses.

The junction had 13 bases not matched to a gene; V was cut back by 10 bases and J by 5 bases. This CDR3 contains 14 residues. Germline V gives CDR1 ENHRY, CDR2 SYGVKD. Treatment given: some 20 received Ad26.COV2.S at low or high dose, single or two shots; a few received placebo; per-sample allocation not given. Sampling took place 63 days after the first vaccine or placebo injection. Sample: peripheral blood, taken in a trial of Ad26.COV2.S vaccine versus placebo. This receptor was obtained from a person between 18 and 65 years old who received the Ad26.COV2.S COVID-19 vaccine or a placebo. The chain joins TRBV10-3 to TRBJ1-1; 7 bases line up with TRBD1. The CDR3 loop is CATNGGRRGTEAFF. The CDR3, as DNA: TGTGCCACCAACGGGGGGCGCAGGGGGACTGAAGCTTTCTTT.